This entry is about one T cell receptor beta chain. Only in-frame clones appear in the TCRdb table, and some are missing; sequencing was by immunoSEQ multiplex PCR. The repertoire holds around 64,000 clones, with about nine tenths as singletons. The entry originates in a study of blood T cell repertoires in COVID-19. Background on the study: Sites across the United States, Italy and Spain contributed samples from acute and convalescent COVID-19.

The CDR3 is 12 residues long. Trimming took 11 bases from V and 5 from J; bases not matched to a gene: 5. Germline V CDR1 and CDR2: SEHNR, FQNEAQ (reference sequence). The TCR originated in a man between 50 and 59 years old with active COVID-19. The sample comprised peripheral blood. This sequence joins TRBV7-9 and TRBJ1-5; 8 bases line up with TRBD1. The CDR3 sequence: CAGQQGDQPQHF. CDR3 coding DNA: TGTGCCGGTCAACAGGGGGATCAGCCCCAGCATTTT. Together with reference TRBV7-9 and TRBJ1-5, the CDR3 gives the full variable domain: DTGVSQNPRHKITKRGQNVTFRCDPISEHNRLYWYRQTLGQGPEFLTYFQNEAQLEKSRLLSDRFSAERPKGSFSTLEIQRTEQGDSAMYLCAGQQGDQPQHFGDGTRLSIL.